Sequencing of this T cell receptor (beta chain) was carried out in a study of vaccination and CD4 T cells after COVID-19. Treatment indicated: roughly 10-day PBMC culture with coronavirus spike peptide pools or control peptides (ViraFEST assay). On day 3 and again on day 7, fresh IL-2 medium was used to replace half the medium. This clonotype was detected only a few times. Its antigen is currently unknown. An Oncomine TCR Beta short-read assay was used to sequence the DNA from cultured CD4+ T cells. TCRdb redid the calling of the PCR reads with MiXCR, one entry per CDR3 protein. The repertoire holds about 13,000 distinct CDR3 sequences, with 25% to 30% as singletons. The sample in question was CD4+ T cells from blood, cultured in vitro, obtained before SARS-CoV-2 vaccination. The TCR was taken from a human donor who received a COVID-19 vaccine.

CDR3 bases: TGTGCCAGTAATAGGGGCAGCAACACCGGGGAGCTGTTTTTT. Amino acids: CASNRGSNTGELFF. V is TRBV19 and J is TRBJ2-2; TRBD1 is a possible D gene (5 bases). Germline CDR1 is LNHDA and CDR2 is SQIVND (reference sequence). The CDR3 runs to 14 residues. The V end lost 7 bases, the J end lost 2 bases, and 11 bases lay between the germline ends.